This T cell receptor (beta chain) originates from a study of human T cells and chemical hapten exposure. Study background: The patients, most of them female, presented with alopecia areata, totalis or universalis.

The germline gives CDR1 WNHNN, CDR2 SYGVQD (reference sequence). The germline V and J ends were trimmed by 5 bases and 1 base, with 8 bases remaining between them. This CDR3 is 14 amino acids long. Time point described: patch test 3, about 24 weeks after DPC sensitization. Treatment here: therapeutic diphenylcyclopropenone sensitization with weekly scalp DPC. This clonotype was seen more than once but under ten times. Its antigen is unidentified. The study, taken as a whole, reports: Expanded TCR counts at PT1 were positively correlated with the patch test score.

Unique molecular identifiers were affixed to discrete cDNA molecules within the library. TCRdb redid the calling of the RACE reads with MiXCR, one entry per CDR3 protein. This table holds 85,000 to 100,000 distinct CDR3 sequences, 27% found once. This TCR derives from a man between 35 and 55 years old with alopecia areata. Some clones in this sample may be carry-over from other donors' samples. V is TRBV10-1 and J is TRBJ2-2; the D is unclear. The sample in question was whole blood, obtained in connection with sensitization to the hapten diphenylcyclopropenone (DPC). In DNA, the CDR3 is TGCGCCAGCAGTCCCAGGTGGAACACCGGGGAGCTGTTTTTT. Translating gives CASSPRWNTGELFF.